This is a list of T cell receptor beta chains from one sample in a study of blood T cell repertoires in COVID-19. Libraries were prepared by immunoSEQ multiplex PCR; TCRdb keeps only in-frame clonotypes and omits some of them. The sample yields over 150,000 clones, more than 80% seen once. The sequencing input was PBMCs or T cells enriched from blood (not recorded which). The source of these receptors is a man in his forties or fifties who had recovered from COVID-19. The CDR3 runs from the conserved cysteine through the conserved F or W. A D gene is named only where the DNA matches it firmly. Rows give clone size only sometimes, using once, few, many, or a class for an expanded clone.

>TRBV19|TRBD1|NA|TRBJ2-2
TGTGCCAGTAGGACGGGACAGATCATCACCGGGGAGCTGTTTTTT
CASRTGQIITGELFF
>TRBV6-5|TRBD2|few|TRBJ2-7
TGTGCCAGCAGCACTAGCGGGGGCCACGAGCAGTACTTC
CASSTSGGHEQYF
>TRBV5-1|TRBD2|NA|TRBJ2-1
TGCGCCAGCAGCTTCAGTGCGGGGGAGCTCAATGAGCAGTTCTTC
CASSFSAGELNEQFF
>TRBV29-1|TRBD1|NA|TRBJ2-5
TGCAGCGGTACAGGGGGCGGAGAGACCCAGTACTTC
CSGTGGGETQYF
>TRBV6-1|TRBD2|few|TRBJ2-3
TGTGCCAGCAGTGAATTAGCGGGGGGGCCAGATACGCAGTATTTT
CASSELAGGPDTQYF
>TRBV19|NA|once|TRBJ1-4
TGTGCCAGTAGCAACGGAGGGATTTCAACTAATGAAAAACTGTTTTTT
CASSNGGISTNEKLFF
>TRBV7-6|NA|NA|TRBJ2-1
TGTGCCAGCAGCAAAGTAGAGGGTGAGCAGTTCTTC
CASSKVEGEQFF
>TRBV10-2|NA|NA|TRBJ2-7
TGCGCCAGCACGGCAGGGGCGACCTACGAGCAGTACTTC
CASTAGATYEQYF
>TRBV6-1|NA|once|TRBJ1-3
TGTGCCAGCAGTGATACCTTGGTCGGGGGGACTGGAAACACCATATATTTT
CASSDTLVGGTGNTIYF
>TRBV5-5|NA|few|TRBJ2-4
TGTGCCAGCAGCTTAACAGGGGAGGACATTCAGTACTTC
CASSLTGEDIQYF
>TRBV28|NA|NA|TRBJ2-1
TGTGCCAGTGGACAGAGGTCGGATAATGAGCAGTTCTTC
CASGQRSDNEQFF
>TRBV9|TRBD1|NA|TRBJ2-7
TGTGCCAGCAGCGCCACCCCGACAGGGGCCTACGAGCAGTACTTC
CASSATPTGAYEQYF
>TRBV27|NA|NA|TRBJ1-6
TGTGCCAGCAGTTTATGGGCAGGGTCGATTAGTTCACCCCTCCACTTT
CASSLWAGSISSPLHF
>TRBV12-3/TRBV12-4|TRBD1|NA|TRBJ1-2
TGTGCCAGCAGCCTACAGGGGATACAAGGCTACACCTTC
CASSLQGIQGYTF
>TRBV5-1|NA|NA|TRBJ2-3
TGCGCCAGCAGCTTGGACGGGACACGAACGGATACGCAGTATTTT
CASSLDGTRTDTQYF
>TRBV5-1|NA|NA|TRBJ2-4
TGCGCCAGCAGCTTGGATGCGTTGAACATTCAGTACTTC
CASSLDALNIQYF
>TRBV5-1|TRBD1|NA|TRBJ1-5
TGCGCCAGCAGCCGCACGGGACAGGGGGATCAGCCCCAGCATTTT
CASSRTGQGDQPQHF
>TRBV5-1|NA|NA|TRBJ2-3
TGCGCCAGCAGCCTGTACACAGATACGCAGTATTTT
CASSLYTDTQYF
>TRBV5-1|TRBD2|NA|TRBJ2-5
TGCGCCAGCAGCTTGGGCGGGGGTGCAGAGACCCAGTACTTC
CASSLGGGAETQYF
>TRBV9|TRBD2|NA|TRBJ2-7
TGTGCCAGCAGCGTGGGCGGGACTACTAACTACGAGCAGTACTTC
CASSVGGTTNYEQYF
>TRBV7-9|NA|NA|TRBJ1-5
TGTGCCAGCAGCCGAAGCGGGGGGGATCAGCCCCAGCATTTT
CASSRSGGDQPQHF
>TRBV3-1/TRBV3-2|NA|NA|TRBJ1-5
TGTGCCAGCAGCCCTATTGGTGGCAATCAGCCCCAGCATTTT
CASSPIGGNQPQHF
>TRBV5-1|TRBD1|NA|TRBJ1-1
TGCGCCAGCAGCTTGGGAACAGGGGACTCGAACACTGAAGCTTTCTTT
CASSLGTGDSNTEAFF
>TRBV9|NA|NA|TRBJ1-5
TGTGCCAGCAGCACTGAAGAATATAGCAATCAGCCCCAGCATTTT
CASSTEEYSNQPQHF
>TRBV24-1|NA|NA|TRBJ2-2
TGTGCCACCAGTCCGGGGGACCCCACCGGGGAGCTGTTTTTT
CATSPGDPTGELFF
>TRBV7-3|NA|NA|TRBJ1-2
TGTGCCAGCAGCTTAACAGCAGGGAAGTATGGCTACACCTTC
CASSLTAGKYGYTF
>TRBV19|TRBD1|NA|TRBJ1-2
TGTGCCAGTAGTGTGACTAGGGGGCGATCGGACTATGGCTACACCTTC
CASSVTRGRSDYGYTF
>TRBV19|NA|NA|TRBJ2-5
TGTGCCACGTCGGGGATGGAGACCCAGTACTTC
CATSGMETQYF
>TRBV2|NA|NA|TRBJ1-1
TGTGCCAGCAGTGAAGGGGGCAGGATTGACACTGAAGCTTTCTTT
CASSEGGRIDTEAFF
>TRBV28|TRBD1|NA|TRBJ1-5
TGTGCCAGCAGTCCTAACCTGACAGGGAGACTGTATAATCAGCCCCAGCATTTT
CASSPNLTGRLYNQPQHF
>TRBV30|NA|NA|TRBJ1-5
TGTGCCTGGAGTGTATCGGGCAATCAGCCCCAGCATTTT
CAWSVSGNQPQHF
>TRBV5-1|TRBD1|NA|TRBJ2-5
TGCGCCAGCAGCTTGGGTAGGGGGCGGTACCAAGAGACCCAGTACTTC
CASSLGRGRYQETQYF
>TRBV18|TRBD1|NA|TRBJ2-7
TGTGCCAGCTCACCACGGCTGGACAGGGCCGAGCAGTACTTC
CASSPRLDRAEQYF
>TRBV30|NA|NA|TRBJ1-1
TGTGCCTGGAGTGTATGGGGCACGAACACTGAAGCTTTCTTT
CAWSVWGTNTEAFF
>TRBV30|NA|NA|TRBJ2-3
TGTGCCTGGAGAACCGGGACTTCTTACACAGATACGCAGTATTTT
CAWRTGTSYTDTQYF
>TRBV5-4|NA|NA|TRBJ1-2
TGTGCCAGCAGCTTGGGCAGGGGATATGGCTACACCTTC
CASSLGRGYGYTF
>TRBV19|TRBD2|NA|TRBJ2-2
TGTGCCAGTAGTTCACTACCGGGACTAGCGGGCGTCGGGGAGCTGTTTTTT
CASSSLPGLAGVGELFF
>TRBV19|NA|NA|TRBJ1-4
TGTGCCAGTAGTATAGGAGAGGGTGAAAAACTGTTTTTT
CASSIGEGEKLFF
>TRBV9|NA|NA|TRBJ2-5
TGTGCCAGCAGCGGGCCCTCTTTGGCCCAGTACTTC
CASSGPSLAQYF
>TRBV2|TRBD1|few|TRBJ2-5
TGTGCCAGCAGTGCCATACAGGGGGCGCAGGAGACCCAGTACTTC
CASSAIQGAQETQYF
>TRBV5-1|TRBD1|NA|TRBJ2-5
TGCGCCAGCAGCCCCGGAGGACAGGGGACAGAGACCCAGTACTTC
CASSPGGQGTETQYF